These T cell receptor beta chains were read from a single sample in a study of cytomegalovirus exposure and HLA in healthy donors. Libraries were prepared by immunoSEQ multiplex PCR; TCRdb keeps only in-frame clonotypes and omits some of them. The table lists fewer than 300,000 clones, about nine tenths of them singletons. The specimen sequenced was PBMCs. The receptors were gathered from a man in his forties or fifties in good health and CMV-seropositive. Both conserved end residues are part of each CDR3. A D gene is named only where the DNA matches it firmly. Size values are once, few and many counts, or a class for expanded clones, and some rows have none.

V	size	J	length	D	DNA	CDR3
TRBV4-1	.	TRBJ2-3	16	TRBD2	TGCGCCAGCAGCCACCCCCTTGGGACTAGTGGTGATACGCAGTATTTT	CASSHPLGTSGDTQYF
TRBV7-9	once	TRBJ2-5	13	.	TGTGCCAGCAGCTTAAACAGGGAGGAGACCCAGTACTTC	CASSLNREETQYF
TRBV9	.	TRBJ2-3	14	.	TGTGCCAGCAGCCGAACAGTTAGTCTGGATACGCAGTATTTT	CASSRTVSLDTQYF
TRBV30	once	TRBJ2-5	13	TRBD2	TGTGCCTGGATTATGACTAGCGGGAGGCCCCTGCACTTC	CAWIMTSGRPLHF
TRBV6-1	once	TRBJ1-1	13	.	TGTGCCGTGAGACAGGCGCTCGACACTGAAGCTTTCTTT	CAVRQALDTEAFF
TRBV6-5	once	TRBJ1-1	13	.	TGTGCCAGCAGTTACTCCTTGAACACTGAAGCTTTCTTT	CASSYSLNTEAFF
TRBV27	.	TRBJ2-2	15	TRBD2	TGTGCCAGCAGTTTTAAGCGGGAGACCACCGGGGAGCTGTTTTTT	CASSFKRETTGELFF
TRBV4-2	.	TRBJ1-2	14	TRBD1	TGTGCCAGCAGCCTTCCGGGACAGGGACTTGGCTACACCTTC	CASSLPGQGLGYTF
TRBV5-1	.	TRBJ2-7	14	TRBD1	TGCGCCAGCAGCTGGACAGGGATGTTATACGAGCAGTACTTC	CASSWTGMLYEQYF
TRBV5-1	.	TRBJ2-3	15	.	TGCGCCAGCAGCCCCGGCGGGACCACCGCAGATACGCAGTATTTT	CASSPGGTTADTQYF
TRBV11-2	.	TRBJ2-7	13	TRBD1	TGTGCCAGCAGCTCAAGACAGGGCTACGAGCAGTACTTC	CASSSRQGYEQYF
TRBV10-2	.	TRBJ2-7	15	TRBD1	TGCGCCAGCAGGATGACAGGGGGTGAGGACTACGAGCAGTACTTC	CASRMTGGEDYEQYF
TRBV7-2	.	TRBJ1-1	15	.	TGTGCCAGCAGCTTAGCGATGGGACTGTCGGCTGAAGCTTTCTTT	CASSLAMGLSAEAFF
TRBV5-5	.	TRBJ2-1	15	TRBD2	TGTGCCAGCAGCTCACTAGCGGGAGAAAGGCATGAGCAGTTCTTC	CASSSLAGERHEQFF
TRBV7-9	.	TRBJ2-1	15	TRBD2	TGTGCCAGCAGCCCAGCGGGAGGCTCCTACAATGAGCAGTTCTTC	CASSPAGGSYNEQFF
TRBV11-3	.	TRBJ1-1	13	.	TGTGCCAGCAGCTTAGTCCAGAACACTGAAGCTTTCTTT	CASSLVQNTEAFF
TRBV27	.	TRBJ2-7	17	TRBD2	TGTGCCAGCAGTCCCGTATCCCCCAGCGGGAGCTCCTACGAGCAGTACTTC	CASSPVSPSGSSYEQYF
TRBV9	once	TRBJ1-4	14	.	TGTGCCAGCAGCTCGGGGGGGCTAGGTGAAAAACTGTTTTTT	CASSSGGLGEKLFF
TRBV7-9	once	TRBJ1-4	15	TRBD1	TGTGCCAGCAGCTTTTTGGGACAGGGGAATGAAAAACTGTTTTTT	CASSFLGQGNEKLFF
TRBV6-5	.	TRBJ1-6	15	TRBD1	TGTGCCAGCAGTTACTCGGACAGGAATAATTCACCCCTCCACTTT	CASSYSDRNNSPLHF
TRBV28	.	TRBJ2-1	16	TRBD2	TGTGCCAGCAACCCCGGGGGTAGCGGGAAGAGGAATGAGCAGTTCTTC	CASNPGGSGKRNEQFF
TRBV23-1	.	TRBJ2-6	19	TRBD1	TGCGCCAGCAGTCATTGCCTGGGACAGTCCTACTCTGGGGCCAACGTCCTGACTTTC	CASSHCLGQSYSGANVLTF
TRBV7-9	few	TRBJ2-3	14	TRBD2	TGTGCCAGCAGCCCGGGACTAGGCACAGATACGCAGTATTTT	CASSPGLGTDTQYF
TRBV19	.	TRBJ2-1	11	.	TGTGCCAGCGGGAGTTACAATGAGCAGTTCTTC	CASGSYNEQFF
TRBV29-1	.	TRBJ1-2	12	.	TGCAGCGCCGGGACTCCAAACTATGGCTACACCTTC	CSAGTPNYGYTF
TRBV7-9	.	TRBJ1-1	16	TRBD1	TGTTCCAGCAGCCCGCGCCGACAGGGGGCCTACACTGAAGCTTTCTTT	CSSSPRRQGAYTEAFF
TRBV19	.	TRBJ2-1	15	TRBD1	TGTGCCAGTAAAGAAAGGGACAGGGGTTTTGATGAGCAGTTCTTC	CASKERDRGFDEQFF
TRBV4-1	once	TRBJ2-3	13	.	TGCGCCAGCAGCCTCCAAACTCCAGATACGCAGTATTTT	CASSLQTPDTQYF
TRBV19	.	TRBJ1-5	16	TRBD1	TGTGCCAGTAGTACCCGGACAGGGGGCCGCAATCAGCCCCAGCATTTT	CASSTRTGGRNQPQHF
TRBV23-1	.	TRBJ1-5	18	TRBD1	TGCGCCAGCAGTCAGGGCCCGACAGGGGAGCGGAGCAATCAGCCCCAGCATTTT	CASSQGPTGERSNQPQHF
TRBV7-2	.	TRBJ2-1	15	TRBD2	TGTGCCAGCAGCTTTAGCGGGAGGTTCTACAATGAGCAGTTCTTC	CASSFSGRFYNEQFF
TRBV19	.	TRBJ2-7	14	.	TGTGCCAGTAGTATCGACAGAGGGGGTTACGAGCAGTACTTC	CASSIDRGGYEQYF
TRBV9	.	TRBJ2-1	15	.	TGTGCCAGCAGCGTGGAACTAGGTGGCTACAATGAGCAGTTCTTC	CASSVELGGYNEQFF
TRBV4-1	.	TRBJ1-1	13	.	TGCGCCAGCAGCCCAGGAGGGTACTCTGAAGCTTTCTTT	CASSPGGYSEAFF
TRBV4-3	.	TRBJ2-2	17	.	TGCGCCAGCAGCCCTCCAGCAGGACTAATGAACACCGGGGAGCTGTTTTTT	CASSPPAGLMNTGELFF
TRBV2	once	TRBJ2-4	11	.	TGTGCCAGCGCGGACAAAAACATCCAGTACTTC	CASADKNIQYF
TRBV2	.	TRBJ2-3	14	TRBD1	TGTGCCAGCAGGGCCGGGACAGGGCCAGATACGCAGTATTTT	CASRAGTGPDTQYF
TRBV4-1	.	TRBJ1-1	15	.	TGCGCCAGCAGCCAAGAGGCGGGGCCTGGGACTGAAGCTTTCTTT	CASSQEAGPGTEAFF
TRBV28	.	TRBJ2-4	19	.	TGTGCCAGCTTTAACCCCAGGGGAAGGGAAATGGGAGCCAAAAACATTCAGTACTTC	CASFNPRGREMGAKNIQYF
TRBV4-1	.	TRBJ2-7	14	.	TGCGCCAGCAGCCAAGCGGGTATCTCCTACGAGCAGTACTTC	CASSQAGISYEQYF
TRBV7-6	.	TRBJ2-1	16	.	TGTGCCAGCAGCTTTCGAGGAGGGGAAATTAGCGATGAGCAGTTCTTC	CASSFRGGEISDEQFF
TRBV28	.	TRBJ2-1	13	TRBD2	TGTGCCAGCAGGCCGGGAGGGCCCGATGAGCAGTTCTTC	CASRPGGPDEQFF
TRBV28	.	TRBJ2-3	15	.	TGTGCCAGCAGTTTGATAGGGGATGTTACAGATACGCAGTATTTT	CASSLIGDVTDTQYF
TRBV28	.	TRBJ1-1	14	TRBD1	TGTGCCAGCAGTTTAAGGACAGGGAGAACTGAAGCTTTCTTT	CASSLRTGRTEAFF
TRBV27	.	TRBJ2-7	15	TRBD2	TGTGCCAGCAGTTTAGGGACGGGGGGTTCCTACGAGCAGTGCTTC	CASSLGTGGSYEQCF
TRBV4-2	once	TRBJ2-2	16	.	TGTGCCAGCAGCTCCTCGGTAGCGGCGAACACCGGGGAGCTGTTTTTT	CASSSSVAANTGELFF
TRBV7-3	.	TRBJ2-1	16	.	TGTGCCAGCAGCTTAAGAGATAGCGGCCCCTACAATGAGCAGTTCTTC	CASSLRDSGPYNEQFF
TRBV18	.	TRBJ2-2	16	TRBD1	TGTGCCAGCTCACGCTCCGGGACAGGGGCCTCCGGGGAGCTGTTTTTT	CASSRSGTGASGELFF
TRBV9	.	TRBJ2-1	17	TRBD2	TGTGCCAGCAGCGTAGAGGGGACTAGCGGACCGTACAATGAGCAGTTCTTC	CASSVEGTSGPYNEQFF
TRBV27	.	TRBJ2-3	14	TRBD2	TGTGCCAGCAGCACCGAACTAGCGCCAGATACGCAGTATTTT	CASSTELAPDTQYF
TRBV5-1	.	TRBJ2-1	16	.	TGCGCCAGCAGCTCTCCGGGTCCCGGCGTTTACAATGAGCAGTTCTTC	CASSSPGPGVYNEQFF
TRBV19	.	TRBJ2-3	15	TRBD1	TGTGCCAGTAGGGACAGGTCCTCTAGCACAGATACGCAGTATTTT	CASRDRSSSTDTQYF
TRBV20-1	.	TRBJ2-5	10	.	TGCGGGGCAGTCCAAGAGACCCAGTACTTC	CGAVQETQYF
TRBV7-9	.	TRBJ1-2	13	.	TGTGCCAGCAGCTCACAAGCTAACTATGGCTACACCTTC	CASSSQANYGYTF
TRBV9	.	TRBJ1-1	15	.	TGTGCCAGCAGCCGAGACAGGTCCGGGGACACTGAAGCTTTCTTT	CASSRDRSGDTEAFF
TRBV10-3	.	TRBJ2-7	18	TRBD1	TGTGCCATCAGCCCTATACCGGGACAGGGGCTTCGGAACTACGAGCAGTACTTC	CAISPIPGQGLRNYEQYF
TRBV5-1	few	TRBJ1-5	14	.	TGCGCCAGCAGCCCGGACGGGAGGGATCAGCCCCAGCATTTT	CASSPDGRDQPQHF
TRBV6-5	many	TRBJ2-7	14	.	TGTGCCAGCAGTTACTCCGGGGGGCAGTCCGAGCAGTACTTC	CASSYSGGQSEQYF
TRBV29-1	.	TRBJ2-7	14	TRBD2	TGCAGCGTCGTGTTTCTAGCGGCAAACTACGAGCAGTACTTC	CSVVFLAANYEQYF